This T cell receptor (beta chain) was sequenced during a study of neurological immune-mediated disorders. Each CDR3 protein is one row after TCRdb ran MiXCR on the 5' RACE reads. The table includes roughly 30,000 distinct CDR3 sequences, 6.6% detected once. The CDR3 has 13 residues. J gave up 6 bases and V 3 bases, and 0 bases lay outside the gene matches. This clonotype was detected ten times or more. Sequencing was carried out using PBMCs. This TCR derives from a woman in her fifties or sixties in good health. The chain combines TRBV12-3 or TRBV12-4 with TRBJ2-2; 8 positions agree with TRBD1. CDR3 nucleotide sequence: TGTGCCAGCAGTTTGACAGGGGCCGGGGAGCTGTTTTTT. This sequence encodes CASSLTGAGELFF.